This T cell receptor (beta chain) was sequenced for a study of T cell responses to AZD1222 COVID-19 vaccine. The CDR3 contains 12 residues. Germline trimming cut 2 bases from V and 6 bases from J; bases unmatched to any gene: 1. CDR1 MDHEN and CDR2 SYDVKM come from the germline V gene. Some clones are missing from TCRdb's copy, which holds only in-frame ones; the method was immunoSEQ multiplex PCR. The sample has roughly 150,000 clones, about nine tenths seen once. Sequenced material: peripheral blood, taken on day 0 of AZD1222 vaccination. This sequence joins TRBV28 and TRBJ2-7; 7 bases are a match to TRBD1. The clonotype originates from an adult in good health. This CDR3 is CASSLTGVEQYF. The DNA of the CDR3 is TGTGCCAGCAGTTTAACAGGGGTCGAGCAGTACTTC.